This record covers a single T cell receptor beta chain. This sample stems from a study of T-cell reconstitution after alpha-beta-depleted transplantation in children. Germline V gene sequence: CDR1 MNHNS, CDR2 SASEGT. Trimming took 5 bases from V and 10 from J; bases not matched to a gene: 13. The CDR3 sequence is 15 residues long. Preparation of the TCRbeta library was carried out with unique molecular identifiers. TCRdb reanalysed the PCR reads using MiXCR and keeps one entry per CDR3 protein. The table lists roughly 500,000 distinct CDR3 sequences, about an eighth of them singletons. This TCR was recovered from a human donor who donated a stem cell graft to a child with combined immunodeficiency. The rearrangement joins TRBV6-1 to TRBJ1-1; 10 nucleotides agree with TRBD1. The material sequenced was PBMCs from the stem cell graft donor, taken from the stem cell graft. Written as DNA, the CDR3 is TGTGCCAGCAGTCGTTGGGGGACAGGGGTATTCGGAGCTTTCTTT. This gives the protein CASSRWGTGVFGAFF.